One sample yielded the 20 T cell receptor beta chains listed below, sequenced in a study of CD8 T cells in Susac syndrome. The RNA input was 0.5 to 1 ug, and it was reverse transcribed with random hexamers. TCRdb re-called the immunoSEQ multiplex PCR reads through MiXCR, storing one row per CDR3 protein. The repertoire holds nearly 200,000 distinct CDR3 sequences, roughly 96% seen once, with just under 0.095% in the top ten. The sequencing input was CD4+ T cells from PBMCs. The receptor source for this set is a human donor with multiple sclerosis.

This CDR3 is CASLQNSGTGELFF. The CDR3 bases are TGTGCCAGCTTGCAGAATTCCGGCACCGGGGAGCTGTTTTTT. The rearrangement joins TRBV7-9 to TRBJ2-2; no clear D gene. Trimming stripped 8 bases from V and 4 bases from J, with 14 bases between. CDR3 length: 14 residues. Germline V gene sequence: CDR1 SEHNR, CDR2 FQNEAQ (reference sequence).

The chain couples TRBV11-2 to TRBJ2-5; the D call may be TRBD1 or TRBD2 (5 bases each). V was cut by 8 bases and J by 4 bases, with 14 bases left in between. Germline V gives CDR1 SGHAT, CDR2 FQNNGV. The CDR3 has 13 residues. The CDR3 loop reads CASAVGESETQYF. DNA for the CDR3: TGTGCCAGCGCGGTGGGGGAATCAGAGACCCAGTACTTC.

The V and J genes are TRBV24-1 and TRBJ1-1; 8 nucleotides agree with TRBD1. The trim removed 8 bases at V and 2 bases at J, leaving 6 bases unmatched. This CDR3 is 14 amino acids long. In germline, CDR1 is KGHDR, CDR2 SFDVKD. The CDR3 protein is CATKGRGPNTEAFF. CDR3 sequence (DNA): TGTGCCACCAAGGGCAGGGGGCCAAACACTGAAGCTTTCTTT.

In DNA form, the CDR3 reads TGCAGCGCGGCAGGGGGCGCGGGTCAGCCCCAGCATTTT. Protein sequence: CSAAGGAGQPQHF. V and J are TRBV29-1 and TRBJ1-5, with TRBD1 matching 8 bases. Per germline, CDR1 SQVTM and CDR2 ANQGSEA. V was pared by 7 bases and J by 6 bases, with 8 bases of the junction left unmatched. The CDR3 runs to 13 residues.

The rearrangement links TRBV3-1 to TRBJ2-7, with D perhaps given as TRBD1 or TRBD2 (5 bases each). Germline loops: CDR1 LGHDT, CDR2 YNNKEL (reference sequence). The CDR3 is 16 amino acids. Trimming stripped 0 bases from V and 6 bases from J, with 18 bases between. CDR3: CASSQDGVQGRREQYF. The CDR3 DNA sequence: TGTGCCAGCAGCCAAGACGGGGTTCAGGGCCGGCGCGAGCAGTACTTC.

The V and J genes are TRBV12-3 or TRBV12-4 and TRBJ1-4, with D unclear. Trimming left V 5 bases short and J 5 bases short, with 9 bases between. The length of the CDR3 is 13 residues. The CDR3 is CASSRGWNEKLFF. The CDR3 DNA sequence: TGTGCCAGCAGTCGGGGTTGGAATGAAAAACTGTTTTTT.

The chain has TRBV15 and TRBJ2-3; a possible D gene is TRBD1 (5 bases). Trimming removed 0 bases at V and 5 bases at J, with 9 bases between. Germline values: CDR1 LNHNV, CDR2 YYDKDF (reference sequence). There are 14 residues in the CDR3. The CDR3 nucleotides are TGTGCCACCAGCAGAGACAGGGTACGAGATACGCAGTATTTT. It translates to CATSRDRVRDTQYF.

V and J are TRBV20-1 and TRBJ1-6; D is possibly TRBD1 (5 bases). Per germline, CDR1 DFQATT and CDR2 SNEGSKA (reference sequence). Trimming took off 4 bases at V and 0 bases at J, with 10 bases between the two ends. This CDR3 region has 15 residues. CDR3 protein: CSANRLSSYNSPLHF. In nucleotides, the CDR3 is TGCAGTGCTAACAGGTTGAGCTCCTATAATTCACCCCTCCACTTT.

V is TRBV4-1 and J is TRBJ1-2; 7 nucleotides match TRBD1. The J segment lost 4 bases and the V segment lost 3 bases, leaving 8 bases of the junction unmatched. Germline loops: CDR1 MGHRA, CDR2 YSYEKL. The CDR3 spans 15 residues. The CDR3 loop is CASSQGQSSVYGYTF. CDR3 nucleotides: TGCGCCAGCAGCCAGGGACAGTCTTCGGTCTATGGCTACACCTTC.

The CDR3 DNA reads TGTGCCAGCAGCTTGGACAGGGGTATGATGAACACTGAAGCTTTCTTT. Its protein is CASSLDRGMMNTEAFF. The chain combines TRBV7-9 with TRBJ1-1, with 9 bases fitting TRBD1. The germline V gene has CDR1 SEHNR and CDR2 FQNEAQ (reference sequence). This CDR3 comprises 16 residues. With 3 bases clipped from V and 0 bases from J, the junction kept 5 bases outside the gene matches.

DNA for the CDR3: TGTGCCAGCAGTGAAGGTAGTTTGGGGCGACATGAGCAGTTCTTC. Its protein is CASSEGSLGRHEQFF. The chain couples TRBV6-1 to TRBJ2-1; the D gene is possibly TRBD1 (5 bases). With 1 base removed from V and 8 bases from J, the gap between germline ends came to 15 bases. Germline CDR1 reads MNHNS; CDR2 reads SASEGT. This CDR3 region has 15 residues.

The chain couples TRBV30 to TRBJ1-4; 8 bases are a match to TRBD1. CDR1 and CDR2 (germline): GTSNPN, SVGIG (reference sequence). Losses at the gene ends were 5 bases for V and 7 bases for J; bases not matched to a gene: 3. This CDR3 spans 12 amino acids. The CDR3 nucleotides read TGTGCCTGGGCACAGGGGGTTGAAAAACTGTTTTTT. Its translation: CAWAQGVEKLFF.

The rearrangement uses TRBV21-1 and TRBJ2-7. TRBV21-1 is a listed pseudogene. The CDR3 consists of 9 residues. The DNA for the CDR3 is TGTGCCAGGCCGAAAGAGCAGTACTTC. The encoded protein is CARPKEQYF.

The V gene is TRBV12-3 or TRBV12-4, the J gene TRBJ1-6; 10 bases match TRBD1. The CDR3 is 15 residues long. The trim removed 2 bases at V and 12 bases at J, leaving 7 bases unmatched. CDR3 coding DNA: TGTGCCAGCAGTTTAAGGGGACAGGGGATATTACCCCTCCACTTT. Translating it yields CASSLRGQGILPLHF.

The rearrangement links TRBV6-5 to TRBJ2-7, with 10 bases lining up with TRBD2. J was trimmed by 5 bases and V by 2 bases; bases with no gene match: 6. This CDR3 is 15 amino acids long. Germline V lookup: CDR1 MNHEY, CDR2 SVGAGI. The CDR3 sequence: CASSYGLAVPHEQYF. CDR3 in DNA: TGTGCCAGCAGTTACGGACTAGCGGTACCCCACGAGCAGTACTTC.

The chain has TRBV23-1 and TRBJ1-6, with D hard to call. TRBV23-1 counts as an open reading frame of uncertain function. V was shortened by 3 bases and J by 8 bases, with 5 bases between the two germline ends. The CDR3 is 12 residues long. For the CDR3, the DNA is TGCGCCAGCAGTCAGGCTGATTCACCCCTCCACTTT. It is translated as CASSQADSPLHF.

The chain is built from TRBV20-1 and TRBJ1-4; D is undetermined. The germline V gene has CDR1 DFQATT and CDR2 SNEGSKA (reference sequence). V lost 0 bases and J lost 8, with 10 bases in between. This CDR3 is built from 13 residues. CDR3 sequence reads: CSAREGPREKLFF. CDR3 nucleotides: TGCAGTGCTAGAGAAGGACCCAGGGAAAAACTGTTTTTT.

CDR3 in DNA: TGTGCCTGGTGCGGACAGGTCTGCAGTGAAGCTTTCTTT. It specifies CAWCGQVCSEAFF. This chain connects TRBV30 to TRBJ1-1; the match to TRBD1 covers 7 bases. CDR1 GTSNPN and CDR2 SVGIG come from the germline V gene (reference sequence). Trimming took 5 bases from V and 7 from J; bases not matched to a gene: 10. The CDR3 has 13 amino acids.

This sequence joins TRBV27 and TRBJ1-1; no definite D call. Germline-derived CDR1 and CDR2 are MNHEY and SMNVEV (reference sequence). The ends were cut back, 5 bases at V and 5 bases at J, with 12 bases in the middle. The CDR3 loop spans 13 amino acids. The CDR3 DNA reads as TGTGCCAGCAGTCCAGAGTGGGGTACTGAAGCTTTCTTT. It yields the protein CASSPEWGTEAFF.

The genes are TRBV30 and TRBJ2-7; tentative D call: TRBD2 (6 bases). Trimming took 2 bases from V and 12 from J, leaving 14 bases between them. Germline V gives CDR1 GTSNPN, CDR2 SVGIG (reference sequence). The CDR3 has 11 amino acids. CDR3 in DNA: TGTGCCTGGAGTCGGGGACTCCCCCGGTACTTC. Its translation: CAWSRGLPRYF.